The 21 T cell receptor beta chains below come from one sample, sequenced in a study of CD8 T cells in Susac syndrome. An input of roughly 0.45 to 1 ug of RNA was subjected to reverse transcription using random hexamers. TCRdb processed the immunoSEQ multiplex PCR reads anew with MiXCR; each CDR3 protein has one entry. The data contain 400,000 to 550,000 distinct CDR3 sequences, more than 80% of them singletons. The sequenced sample was CD8+ T cells from PBMCs. The receptors derive from a human donor with multiple sclerosis.

V gene TRBV27 combines with J gene TRBJ2-5; 8 positions match TRBD2. The CDR3 contains 16 residues. V was clipped by 0 bases and J by 2 bases; unmatched bases: 5. Germline-derived CDR1 and CDR2 are MNHEY and SMNVEV (reference sequence). The CDR3 here is CASSLSPSGLQETQYF. Written as DNA, the CDR3 is TGTGCCAGCAGTTTATCGCCTAGCGGGTTACAAGAGACCCAGTACTTC.

This clonotype was recorded once. V and J are TRBV14 and TRBJ2-7; unclear D gene. V lost 0 bases and J lost 2, with 14 bases in between. Germline CDR1 and CDR2: SGHDN and FVKESK. The CDR3 runs to 16 residues. CDR3 bases: TGTGCCAGCAGCCAAGATGGTTTCAGCGTCACCTACGAGCAGTACTTC. This codes for CASSQDGFSVTYEQYF. Using reference TRBV14 and TRBJ2-7 for the parts outside the CDR3, the full variable domain is EAGVTQFPSHSVIEKGQTVTLRCDPISGHDNLYWYRRVMGKEIKFLLHFVKESKQDESGMPNNRFLAERTGGTYSTLKVQPAELEDSGVYFCASSQDGFSVTYEQYFGPGTRLTVT.

The gene calls are TRBV2 and TRBJ2-7, with 7 bases aligning to TRBD1. Unmatched junction bases numbered 5, after V lost 6 bases and J lost 0 bases. The CDR3 runs 14 residues. Germline values: CDR1 SNHLY, CDR2 FYNNEI. CDR3 in DNA: TGTGCCAGCAGCCCCAGGGGGAGCTCCTACGAGCAGTACTTC. Residues: CASSPRGSSYEQYF.

The V and J genes are TRBV12-3 or TRBV12-4 and TRBJ2-7; D gene uncertain. The CDR3 sequence is 12 residues long. V was trimmed by 6 bases and J by 2 bases, leaving 8 bases between them. CDR3 nucleotides: TGTGCCAGCAGCTATGACACCTACGAGCAGTACTTC. It yields the protein CASSYDTYEQYF.

In this sample, this clonotype turned up once. This chain connects TRBV6-5 to TRBJ1-1; D gene unclear. Germline V gives CDR1 MNHEY, CDR2 SVGAGI. The CDR3 has 12 amino acids. V lost 3 bases and J lost 8, with 10 bases in between. The CDR3 region is CASSYSGKEAFF. In DNA, the CDR3 is TGTGCCAGCAGTTATTCAGGAAAAGAAGCTTTCTTT.

The genes are TRBV25-1 and TRBJ1-2; D ambiguous. Germline V gene lookup returns CDR1 MGHDK and CDR2 SYGVNS. Trimming took 2 bases from V and 0 from J, leaving 13 bases between them. The CDR3 has 16 amino acids. Here the CDR3 DNA reads TGTGCCAGCAGTGAACCCCTGGCCCCTCCTAACTATGGCTACACCTTC. This codes for CASSEPLAPPNYGYTF.

This chain joins TRBV9 and TRBJ2-7, with TRBD2 identical over 14 bases. The CDR3 is 16 residues long. The ends lost 3 bases at V and 4 bases at J; junction bases unmatched: 6. The V gene's germline CDR1 is SGDLS and CDR2 YYNGEE. The CDR3 loop is CASSATGLAGVYEQYF. The CDR3 bases are TGTGCCAGCAGCGCAACGGGACTAGCGGGAGTTTACGAGCAGTACTTC.

V usage is TRBV7-9 and J usage is TRBJ2-6; D is perhaps TRBD2 (6 bases). The CDR3 sequence is 17 residues long. Looked up from germline, CDR1 is SEHNR and CDR2 is FQNEAQ (reference sequence). Deletions cut 6 bases from V and 0 bases from J, with 15 bases between. The CDR3 sequence: CASREGLGSSGANVLTF. CDR3 bases: TGTGCCAGCAGGGAGGGCCTTGGCAGCTCTGGGGCCAACGTCCTGACTTTC. Variable domain in full (rest from reference TRBV7-9 and TRBJ2-6): DTGVSQNPRHKITKRGQNVTFRCDPISEHNRLYWYRQTLGQGPEFLTYFQNEAQLEKSRLLSDRFSAERPKGSFSTLEIQRTEQGDSAMYLCASREGLGSSGANVLTFGAGSRLTVL.

This clonotype appeared once. The chain joins TRBV5-1 to TRBJ2-1; maybe TRBD1 (6 bases). V lost 5 bases to trimming and J lost 10 bases, with 10 bases between them. The length of the CDR3 is 11 residues. The V gene's germline CDR1 is SGHRS and CDR2 YFSETQ. The DNA of the CDR3 is TGCGCCAGCAGTCGACAGGCAGAGCAGTTCTTC. The encoded protein is CASSRQAEQFF.

This chain links TRBV7-9 with TRBJ1-1; tentative D call: TRBD1 (5 bases). The CDR3 spans 13 residues. CDR1 and CDR2 (germline): SEHNR, FQNEAQ (reference sequence). Trimming removed 1 base from V and 8 bases from J, with 11 bases in between. CDR3 bases: TGTGCCAGCAGCTTAGACCTGGGGCTAGAAGCTTTCTTT. The encoded protein is CASSLDLGLEAFF.

V gene TRBV5-1 combines with J gene TRBJ2-2; D perhaps matches TRBD1 (6 bases). Germline CDR1 SGHRS, CDR2 YFSETQ. This CDR3 region has 15 residues. V gave up 2 bases and J gave up 4 bases, with 12 bases separating them. The CDR3 loop is CASSFRPGATGELFF. The CDR3 DNA reads TGCGCCAGCAGCTTTCGGCCAGGGGCCACCGGGGAGCTGTTTTTT.

The V gene is TRBV27, the J gene TRBJ1-1, with D uncertain. Germline V gene data show CDR1 as MNHEY and CDR2 as SMNVEV (reference sequence). Trimming shortened V by 3 bases and J by 0 bases, and 8 bases separated the two germline ends. CDR3 length equals 14 residues. This CDR3 reads CASSLLRMNTEAFF. CDR3 DNA sequence: TGTGCCAGCAGTTTGTTACGGATGAACACTGAAGCTTTCTTT.

The chain joins TRBV6-6 to TRBJ2-1; D gene unclear. Germline V gene lookup returns CDR1 MNHNY and CDR2 SVGAGI (reference sequence). The CDR3 contains 13 residues. Trimming shortened V by 0 bases and J by 10 bases, and 10 bases separated the two germline ends. The CDR3 region is CASSYSTPREQFF. CDR3 DNA sequence: TGTGCCAGCAGTTACTCGACTCCTAGAGAGCAGTTCTTC.

This sequence joins TRBV5-1 and TRBJ2-3; D gene unclear. The CDR3 has 17 amino acids. CDR1 SGHRS and CDR2 YFSETQ come from the germline V gene. Trimming removed 5 bases from V and 3 bases from J, with 22 bases in between. The CDR3 sequence is CASRPAKKLKGTDTQYF. The CDR3 DNA sequence: TGCGCCAGCAGGCCAGCCAAGAAATTGAAAGGGACAGATACGCAGTATTTT.

The chain uses TRBV12-3 or TRBV12-4 and TRBJ2-3, with 7 bases identical to TRBD1. Trimming at V came to 6 bases and at J to 2 bases, leaving 8 bases not matched to a gene. This CDR3 is 15 amino acids long. CDR3 region: CASRATGPNTDTQYF. The CDR3 DNA sequence: TGTGCCAGCAGAGCGACAGGGCCGAACACAGATACGCAGTATTTT.

The V call is TRBV7-9, the J call TRBJ2-1, with 8 positions matching TRBD1. Germline V lookup: CDR1 SEHNR, CDR2 FQNEAQ (reference sequence). This CDR3 has 18 residues. Trimming at V came to 5 bases and at J to 0 bases, leaving 12 bases not matched to a gene. The DNA for the CDR3 is TGTGCCAGCAGCGGGAAGACAGGGGTCCTATCCTCCTACAATGAGCAGTTCTTC. It is translated as CASSGKTGVLSSYNEQFF.

This chain links TRBV4-1 with TRBJ1-5, with 8 bases matching TRBD1. Looked up from germline, CDR1 is MGHRA and CDR2 is YSYEKL. After removal of 1 base from V and 5 bases from J, the junction contained 4 bases not matched to a gene. This CDR3 region has 15 residues. As DNA, the CDR3 is TGCGCCAGCAGCCAAGTACAGGGGGGGGATCAGCCCCAGCATTTT. Its protein product is CASSQVQGGDQPQHF.

V and J are TRBV12-3 or TRBV12-4 and TRBJ2-2; the D is unclear. This CDR3 has 12 amino acids. Trimming removed 7 bases from V and 1 base from J, with 4 bases in between. The DNA of the CDR3 is TGTGCCAGCACGGGGAACACCGGGGAGCTGTTTTTT. Protein product: CASTGNTGELFF.

The chain joins TRBV20-1 to TRBJ2-1, with unresolved D. The germline V gene encodes CDR1 DFQATT and CDR2 SNEGSKA (reference sequence). CDR3 length: 13 residues. Trimming removed 0 bases at V and 9 bases at J, with 12 bases between. CDR3 residues: CSARDSGYLEQFF. In DNA form, the CDR3 reads TGCAGTGCTAGAGATTCGGGCTATCTTGAGCAGTTCTTC.

This clonotype was detected only a few times. In nucleotides, the CDR3 is TGTGCCAGCAGTCTCGGGACAGGGTTTAACTATGGCTACACCTTC. Its protein is CASSLGTGFNYGYTF. The J gene is TRBJ1-2, the V gene TRBV6-1; 9 bases match TRBD1. The CDR3 extends over 15 amino acids. V trimming: 5 bases; J trimming: 1 base; junction bases outside the gene matches: 5. Germline assignment: CDR1 MNHNS and CDR2 SASEGT.

The genes are TRBV12-3 or TRBV12-4 and TRBJ1-1; perhaps TRBD1 as D (6 bases). V lost 0 bases to trimming and J lost 4 bases, with 18 bases between them. The CDR3 spans 17 residues. The CDR3 DNA reads TGTGCCAGCAGTTTAGCGTCGTGGGGGGGGCTTAGCACTGAAGCTTTCTTT. Protein product: CASSLASWGGLSTEAFF.